Sequencing of this T cell receptor (beta chain) was carried out in a study of T cell responses to AZD1222 COVID-19 vaccine. Study observations and caveats: White British ancestry dominated among donors, who included more females, and clonal diversity was possibly underestimated.

Some clones are missing from TCRdb's copy, which holds only in-frame ones; the method was immunoSEQ multiplex PCR. The profile shows roughly 96,000 clones, 90% of them singletons. This clone has just one count. Its antigen is undetermined. The sample was peripheral blood, taken on day 0 of AZD1222 vaccination. The TCR originated in an adult in good health.

CDR3 nucleotides: TGTGCCACCCTTCCCCTCTTGACCGGGGAGCTGTTTTTT. Translation: CATLPLLTGELFF. The chain is built from TRBV18 and TRBJ2-2; unclear D gene. The germline V gene has CDR1 KGHSH and CDR2 LQKENI. The germline V and J ends were trimmed by 10 bases and 5 bases, with 14 bases remaining between them. The CDR3 has 13 residues.